This T cell receptor (beta chain) was recovered during a study of blood T cell repertoires in COVID-19 (dated by TCRdb to about 2020). Turning to the overall study: Collaborator samples came from the United States, Italy and Spain and covered acute and convalescent phases of COVID-19. Where available, HLA class I and class II types were taken from metadata supplied by the sample provider and were not determined by assay-based typing. The material from the prospective study consisted of cDNA or gDNA derived from T cells, B-cell-depleted T cells, or PBMCs. A freely available public database, intended as a resource for researchers studying the immune response to SARS-CoV-2, is where the repertoires were released. Samples were obtained from the ongoing ImmuneRACE study (first 160 participants) and from 1,254 subjects provided by 6 global collaborators. The sample metadata nearly always contained a de-identified subject ID, COVID-19 status, age in years and sex. Subjects who had been exposed to COVID-19, were actively infected with it, or had recovered from it provided the deeply sampled blood TCRbeta repertoires that made up the dataset. The research as a whole found: Clinical and demographic metadata were provided uncurated, with the amount varying by source and participant.

Collaborating institutions collected whole blood in K2EDTA tubes following their own protocols. For TCRbeta analysis, collaborator samples were shipped as frozen whole blood, as isolated PBMCs, or as DNA extracted from either sample type. Its CDR3 holds 16 amino acids, cysteine through phenylalanine. Kept here is only the CDR3 DNA, which spans 48 bases and is read in frame from base 1. Trimming takes 3 bases from V and 4 bases from J, and the germline ends sit 16 bases apart. For CDR1 and CDR2, the germline V gene lists KGHSH and LQKENI. Note on this clone: Its antigen remains undetermined. One base away there is no much larger clone; base qualities are not given.

TCRbeta CDR3 regions were amplified from genomic DNA using the immunoSEQ Assay, a bias-controlled multiplex PCR. The original methods were these. Nucleated cell counts per sample were estimated from amplification of reference gene primers within the assay. To quantify the absolute abundance of each unique TCRbeta CDR3 rearrangement, sequence reads were collapsed and filtered. For each sample, productive Simpson clonality was calculated as the square root of Simpson's diversity index across productive rearrangements. Entries here come from immuneACCESS through TCRdb and include only in-frame sequences with V and J called. Some clones fail to appear in such tables; in the studies checked, an unresolved V gene covers under half of the shortfall, and the cause of the remainder is unknown. V and J calls plus clone size are reproduced from that table; the DNA served to infer D and trimming. The sample table contains 120,000 or so clones; only one count was recorded for over 70% of them. Almost 30% of the sample is held by the ten biggest clonotypes.

The receptor chain draws on TRBV18 and TRBJ1-3, with a weak D call of TRBD1 (5 bases match). The TCR was taken from a woman in her 70s with acute or convalescent COVID-19. The sample was peripheral blood. CDR3 sequence: CASSPGTPGTGNTIYF. The bases are TGTGCCAGCTCACCGGGGACTCCGGGAACGGGAAACACCATATATTTT.